The 10 T cell receptor beta chains reported below all come from one sample, sequenced in a study of shared clonotypes between healthy human individuals. Sequenced by immunoSEQ multiplex PCR; TCRdb stores in-frame clones only, minus some. The sample has around 2,000,000 clones, 85% to 95% seen once. Only CD45RO-negative cells positively selected for CCR7 counted as naive CD8 cells, so terminally differentiated effector memory CD45RA+ cells were excluded. The sample consisted of naive CD8+ T cells sorted from blood. These receptors originate from a man aged 18 to 35 in good health.

This clone was recorded only once. The chain links TRBV5-4 to TRBJ2-7; 8 bases align to TRBD1. The V segment lost 4 bases and the J segment 4 bases; nucleotides outside the gene matches: 7. Germline V CDR1 and CDR2: SGHNT, YYREEE (reference sequence). The CDR3 length is 14 residues. The CDR3 region is CASSPGTGWYEQYF. In nucleotides, the CDR3 is TGTGCCAGCAGCCCCGGGACAGGATGGTACGAGCAGTACTTC.

The chain joins TRBV7-9 to TRBJ2-3; D may be TRBD2 (5 bases). CDR3 size: 12 residues. Germline loops: CDR1 SEHNR, CDR2 FQNEAQ (reference sequence). The V end was cut by 6 bases, the J end by 9 bases, with 13 bases between. The CDR3 protein is CASSPLGGTQYF. The CDR3 DNA reads as TGTGCCAGCAGTCCTTTAGGAGGAACGCAGTATTTT.

Concerning this clone itself: Additional DNA sequences in this sample encode the identical CDR3. V is TRBV6-5 and J is TRBJ2-2; D gene ambiguous. Germline values: CDR1 MNHEY, CDR2 SVGAGI. CDR3 size: 13 residues. Trimming removed 0 bases at V and 4 bases at J, with 3 bases between. The CDR3 loop is CASSYSVTGELFF. Here the CDR3 DNA reads TGTGCCAGCAGTTACTCAGTCACCGGGGAGCTGTTTTTT.

This clone was observed a handful of times. Additional DNA sequences in this sample encode the identical CDR3. J is TRBJ2-5 and V is TRBV5-1, with 12 bases that match TRBD2. CDR3 length: 15 amino acids. The J segment lost 3 bases and the V segment lost 0 bases, leaving 0 bases of the junction unmatched. CDR1 is SGHRS, CDR2 YFSETQ, per germline. The CDR3 nucleotides read TGCGCCAGCAGCTTGGGACTAGCGGGAGAAGAGACCCAGTACTTC. Translated: CASSLGLAGEETQYF.

Concerning this clone itself: At the DNA level, this CDR3 is encoded by other sequences in the same sample as well. The chain couples TRBV6-5 to TRBJ1-5; D is possibly TRBD1 (6 bases). Trimming left V 0 bases short and J 4 bases short, with 10 bases between. Germline V gene sequence: CDR1 MNHEY, CDR2 SVGAGI. CDR3 length: 15 amino acids. The CDR3 loop reads CASSYSGGGNQPQHF. In DNA form, the CDR3 reads TGTGCCAGCAGTTACTCAGGGGGGGGGAATCAGCCCCAGCATTTT.

There are a few counts of this clone. This sample includes further DNA sequences coding for the same CDR3. The chain recombines TRBV9 with TRBJ1-6; D is ambiguous. Trimming removed 0 bases from V and 7 bases from J, with 2 bases in between. CDR3 size: 12 residues. Germline lookup yields CDR1 SGDLS and CDR2 YYNGEE. The CDR3 DNA follows: TGTGCCAGCAGCGTAGCAAATTCACCCCTCCACTTT. Translation: CASSVANSPLHF.

J is TRBJ2-3 and V is TRBV2, with 10 bases that match TRBD2. CDR1 SNHLY and CDR2 FYNNEI come from the germline V gene. The length of the CDR3 is 17 residues. The junction had 13 bases not matched to a gene; V was cut back by 4 bases and J by 6 bases. The CDR3 here is CASSGLGLAPPPDTQYF. CDR3 nucleotides: TGTGCCAGCAGTGGCCTGGGACTAGCGCCTCCACCTGATACGCAGTATTTT.

This chain joins TRBV6-1 and TRBJ1-6; the D is unclear. Deletions cut 2 bases from V and 5 bases from J, with 10 bases between. CDR1 is MNHNS, CDR2 SASEGT, per germline. There are 15 residues in the CDR3. The CDR3 nucleotides are TGTGCCAGCAGTGAATACCCAGCCAATAATTCACCCCTCCACTTT. As protein: CASSEYPANNSPLHF.

The chain is built from TRBV5-4 and TRBJ2-5; unclear D gene. The germline V and J ends were trimmed by 5 bases and 5 bases, with 13 bases remaining between them. Germline CDR1 and CDR2: SGHNT and YYREEE (reference sequence). The CDR3 spans 13 residues. In nucleotides, the CDR3 is TGTGCCAGCAGTTACAGTATCGGGGAGACCCAGTACTTC. Its translation: CASSYSIGETQYF.

This clone was seen a single time. The chain couples TRBV7-8 to TRBJ2-7; D possibly matches TRBD1 or TRBD2 (5 bases each). V gave up 1 base and J gave up 3 bases, with 13 bases separating them. Germline CDR1 is SGHVS and CDR2 is FQNEAQ. The CDR3 covers 15 residues. The DNA for the CDR3 is TGTGCCAGCAGCTTAGTGGCTGGGGACGACTACGAGCAGTACTTC. Translation: CASSLVAGDDYEQYF.